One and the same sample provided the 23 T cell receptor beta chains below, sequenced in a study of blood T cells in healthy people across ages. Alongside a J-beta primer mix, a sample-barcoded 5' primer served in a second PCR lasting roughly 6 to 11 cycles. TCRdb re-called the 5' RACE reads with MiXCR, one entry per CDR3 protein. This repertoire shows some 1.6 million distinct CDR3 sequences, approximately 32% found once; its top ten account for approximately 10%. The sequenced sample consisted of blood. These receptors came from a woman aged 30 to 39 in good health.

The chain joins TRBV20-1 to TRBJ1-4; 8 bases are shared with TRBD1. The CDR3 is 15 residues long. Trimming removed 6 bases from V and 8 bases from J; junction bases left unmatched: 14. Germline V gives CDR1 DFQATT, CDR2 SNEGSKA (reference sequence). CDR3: CSAPPDRGKREKLFF. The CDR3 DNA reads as TGCAGTGCCCCCCCCGACAGGGGAAAACGGGAAAAACTGTTTTTT.

CDR3: CASSPRLTSGSQETQYF. The CDR3 coding sequence is TGTGCCAGCAGCCCACGCCTAACTAGCGGCTCCCAAGAGACCCAGTACTTC. J is TRBJ2-5 and V is TRBV11-2, with 8 bases identical to TRBD2. The CDR3 is 17 residues long. Trimming removed 5 bases from V and 1 base from J; junction bases left unmatched: 12. Per germline, CDR1 SGHAT and CDR2 FQNNGV.

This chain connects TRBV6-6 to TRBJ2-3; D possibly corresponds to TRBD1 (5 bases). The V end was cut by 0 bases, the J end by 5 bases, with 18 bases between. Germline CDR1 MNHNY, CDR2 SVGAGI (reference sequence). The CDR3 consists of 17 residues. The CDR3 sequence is CASSYSTQGRTRDTQYF. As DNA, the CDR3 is TGTGCCAGCAGTTACTCGACCCAGGGCAGAACTCGAGATACGCAGTATTTT.

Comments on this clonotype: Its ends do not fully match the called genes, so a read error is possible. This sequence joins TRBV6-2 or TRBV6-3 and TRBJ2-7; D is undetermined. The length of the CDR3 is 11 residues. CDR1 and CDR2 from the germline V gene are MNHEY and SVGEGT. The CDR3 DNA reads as TGTGCCGGCAGTCAAGGGTACTATCAGTACTTC. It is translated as CAGSQGYYQYF.

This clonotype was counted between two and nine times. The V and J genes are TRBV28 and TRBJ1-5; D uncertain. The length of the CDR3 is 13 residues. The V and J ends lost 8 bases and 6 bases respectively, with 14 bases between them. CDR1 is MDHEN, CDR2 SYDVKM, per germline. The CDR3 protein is CASWPGKGQPQHF. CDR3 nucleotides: TGTGCCAGCTGGCCGGGTAAGGGTCAGCCCCAGCATTTT. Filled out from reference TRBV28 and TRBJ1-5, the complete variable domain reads DVKVTQSSRYLVKRTGEKVFLECVQDMDHENMFWYRQDPGLGLRLIYFSYDVKMKEKGDIPEGYSVSREKKERFSLILESASTNQTSMYLCASWPGKGQPQHFGDGTRLSIL.

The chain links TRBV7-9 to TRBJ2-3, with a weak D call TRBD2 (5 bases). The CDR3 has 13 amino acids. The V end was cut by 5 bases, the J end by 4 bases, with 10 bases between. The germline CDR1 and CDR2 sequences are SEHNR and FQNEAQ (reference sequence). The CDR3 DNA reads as TGTGCCAGCAGCGCGTATAGCGCAGATACGCAGTATTTT. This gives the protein CASSAYSADTQYF.

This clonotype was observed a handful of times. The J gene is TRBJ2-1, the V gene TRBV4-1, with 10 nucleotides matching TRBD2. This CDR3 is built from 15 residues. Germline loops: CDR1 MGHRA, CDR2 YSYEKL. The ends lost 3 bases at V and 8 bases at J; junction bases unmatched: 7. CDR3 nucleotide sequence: TGCGCCAGCAGCCAGGGTACTAGCGGGATTGATGAGCAGTTCTTC. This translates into CASSQGTSGIDEQFF.

The DNA of the CDR3 is TGTGCTAGTGGTTTGTCTAATGAGCAGTTCTTC. This translates into CASGLSNEQFF. The chain carries TRBV12-5 and TRBJ2-1; the D is unclear. Deletions cut 2 bases from V and 7 bases from J, with 3 bases between. Looked up from germline, CDR1 is LGHNT and CDR2 is FRNRAP. The length of the CDR3 is 11 residues.

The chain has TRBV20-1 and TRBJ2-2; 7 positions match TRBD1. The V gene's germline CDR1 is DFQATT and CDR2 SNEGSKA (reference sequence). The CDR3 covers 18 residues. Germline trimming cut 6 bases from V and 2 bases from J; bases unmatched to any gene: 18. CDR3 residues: CSAPEGGRRKSNTGELFF. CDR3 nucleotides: TGCAGTGCCCCAGAAGGGGGCCGGAGAAAAAGTAACACCGGGGAGCTGTTTTTT.

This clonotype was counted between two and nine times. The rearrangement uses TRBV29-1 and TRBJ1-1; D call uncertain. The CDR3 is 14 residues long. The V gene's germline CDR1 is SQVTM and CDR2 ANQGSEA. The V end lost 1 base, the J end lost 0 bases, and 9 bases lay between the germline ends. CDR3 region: CSVEGKIVNTEAFF. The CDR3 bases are TGCAGCGTTGAAGGGAAGATCGTGAACACTGAAGCTTTCTTT. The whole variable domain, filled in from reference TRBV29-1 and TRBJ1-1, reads SAVISQKPSRDICQRGTSLTIQCQVDSQVTMMFWYRQQPGQSLTLIATANQGSEATYESGFVIDKFPISRPNLTFSTLTVSNMSPEDSSIYLCSVEGKIVNTEAFFGQGTRLTVV.

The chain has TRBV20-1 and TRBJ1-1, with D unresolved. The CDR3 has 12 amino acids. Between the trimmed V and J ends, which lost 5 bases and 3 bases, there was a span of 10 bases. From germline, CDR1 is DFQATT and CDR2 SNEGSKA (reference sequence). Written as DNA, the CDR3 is TGCAGTGCTCCCGACCTGGACACTGAAGCTTTCTTT. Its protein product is CSAPDLDTEAFF.

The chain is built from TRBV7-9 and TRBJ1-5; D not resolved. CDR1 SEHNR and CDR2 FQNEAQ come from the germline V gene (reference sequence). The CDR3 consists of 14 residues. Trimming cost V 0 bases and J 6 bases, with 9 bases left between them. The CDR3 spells CASSLASGGQPQHF. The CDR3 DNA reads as TGTGCCAGCAGCTTAGCGTCAGGAGGTCAGCCCCAGCATTTT.

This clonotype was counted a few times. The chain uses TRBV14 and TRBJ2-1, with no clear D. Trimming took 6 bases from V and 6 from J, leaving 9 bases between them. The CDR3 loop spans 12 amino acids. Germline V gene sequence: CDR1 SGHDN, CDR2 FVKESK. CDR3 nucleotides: TGTGCCAGCAGAGGAGACACCAATGAGCAGTTCTTC. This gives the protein CASRGDTNEQFF. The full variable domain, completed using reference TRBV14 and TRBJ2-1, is EAGVTQFPSHSVIEKGQTVTLRCDPISGHDNLYWYRRVMGKEIKFLLHFVKESKQDESGMPNNRFLAERTGGTYSTLKVQPAELEDSGVYFCASRGDTNEQFFGPGTRLTVL.

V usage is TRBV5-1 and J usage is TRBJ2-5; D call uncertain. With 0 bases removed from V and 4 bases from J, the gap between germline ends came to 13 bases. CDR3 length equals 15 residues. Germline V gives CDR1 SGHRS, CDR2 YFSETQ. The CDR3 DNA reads TGCGCCAGCAGCTTGGACAACCTAGGAGTAGAGACCCAGTACTTC. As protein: CASSLDNLGVETQYF.

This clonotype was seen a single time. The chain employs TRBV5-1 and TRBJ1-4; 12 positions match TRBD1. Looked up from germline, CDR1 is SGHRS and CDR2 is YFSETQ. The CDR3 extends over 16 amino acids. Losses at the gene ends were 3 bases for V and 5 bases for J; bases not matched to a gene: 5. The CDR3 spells CASSSGTGGPNEKLFF. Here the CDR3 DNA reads TGCGCCAGCAGCTCCGGGACAGGGGGCCCGAATGAAAAACTGTTTTTT.

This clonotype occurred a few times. The chain's CDR3 is CASSYRQDAGNQPQHF. The CDR3 region has the DNA TGTGCCAGCAGTTATCGACAGGATGCTGGGAATCAGCCCCAGCATTTT. The chain is built from TRBV6-6 and TRBJ1-5; D is possibly TRBD1 (6 bases). The germline V and J ends were trimmed by 3 bases and 4 bases, with 16 bases remaining between them. CDR1 is MNHNY, CDR2 SVGAGI, per germline (reference sequence). The CDR3 has 16 amino acids.

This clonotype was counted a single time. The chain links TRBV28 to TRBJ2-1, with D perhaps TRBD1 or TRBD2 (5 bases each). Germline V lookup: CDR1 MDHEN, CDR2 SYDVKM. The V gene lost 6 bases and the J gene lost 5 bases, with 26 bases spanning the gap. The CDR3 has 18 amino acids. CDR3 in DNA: TGTGCCAGCAGCCCTCTCGGTGGGGGAGCGTTTTCCCACAATGAGCAGTTCTTC. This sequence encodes CASSPLGGGAFSHNEQFF.

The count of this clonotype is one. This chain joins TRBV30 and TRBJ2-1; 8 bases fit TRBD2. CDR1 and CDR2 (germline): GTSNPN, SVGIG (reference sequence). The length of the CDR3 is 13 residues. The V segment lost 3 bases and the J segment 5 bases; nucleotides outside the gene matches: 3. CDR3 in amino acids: CAWRGGLDNEQFF. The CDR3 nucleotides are TGTGCCTGGAGGGGGGGACTAGACAATGAGCAGTTCTTC.

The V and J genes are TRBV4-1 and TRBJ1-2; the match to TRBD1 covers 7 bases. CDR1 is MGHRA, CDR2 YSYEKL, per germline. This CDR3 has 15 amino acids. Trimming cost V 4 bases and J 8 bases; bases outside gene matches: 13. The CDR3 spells CASSLSEGASYGYTF. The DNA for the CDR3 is TGCGCCAGCAGCCTGTCCGAGGGGGCGAGCTACGGCTACACCTTC.

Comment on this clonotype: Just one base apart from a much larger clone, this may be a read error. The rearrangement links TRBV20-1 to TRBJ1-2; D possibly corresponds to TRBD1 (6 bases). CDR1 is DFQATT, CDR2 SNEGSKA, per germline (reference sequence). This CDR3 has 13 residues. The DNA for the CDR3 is TGCAGTGCTAGAGAAGGGACAACGAATGGCTACATCTTC. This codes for CSAREGTTNGYIF.

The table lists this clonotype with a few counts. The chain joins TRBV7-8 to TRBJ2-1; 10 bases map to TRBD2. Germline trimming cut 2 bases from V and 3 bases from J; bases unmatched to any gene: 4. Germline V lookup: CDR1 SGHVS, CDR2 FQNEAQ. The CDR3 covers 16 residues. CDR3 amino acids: CASSLRERGGYNEQFF. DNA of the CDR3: TGTGCCAGCAGCTTAAGAGAGCGGGGGGGCTACAATGAGCAGTTCTTC.

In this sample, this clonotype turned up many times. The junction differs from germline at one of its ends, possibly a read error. The CDR3 coding sequence is TGTGCCAGCAGTTTAGGACAGGCGAACACTGAAGCTTTCTTT. Amino acids: CASSLGQANTEAFF. The gene calls are TRBV5-1 and TRBJ1-1; 7 bases fit TRBD1. CDR1 SGHRS and CDR2 YFSETQ come from the germline V gene. This CDR3 is built from 14 residues.

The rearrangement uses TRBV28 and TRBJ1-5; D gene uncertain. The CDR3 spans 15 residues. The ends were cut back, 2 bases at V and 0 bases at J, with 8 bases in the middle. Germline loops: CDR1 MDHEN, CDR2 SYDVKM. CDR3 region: CASSLGSYSNQPQHF. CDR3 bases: TGTGCCAGCAGTTTAGGGAGCTATAGCAATCAGCCCCAGCATTTT.